Listed here are 23 T cell receptor beta chains from one sample, sequenced in a study of T-cell memory formation after mild COVID-19. TCRdb independently ran MiXCR on the 5' RACE reads; one entry per CDR3 protein. Of 100,000 to 150,000 distinct CDR3 sequences in the sample, over 15% were seen once. Material for sequencing was PBMCs or a T cell subset sorted from them (not recorded which). These receptors originate from a man younger than 35 who had mild COVID-19 (a few samples of this study predate the infection). Cell type and time point are not known.

V gene TRBV7-2 combines with J gene TRBJ1-3; D call uncertain. This CDR3 has 14 amino acids. Deletions cut 5 bases from V and 4 bases from J, with 12 bases between. CDR1 is SGHTA, CDR2 FQGNSA, per germline. The CDR3 coding sequence is TGTGCCAGCAGCGCCCTGGTTGCCGGAAACACCATATATTTT. It is translated as CASSALVAGNTIYF.

This rearrangement joins TRBV7-2 to TRBJ1-5; no clear D gene. The CDR3 sequence is 15 residues long. V lost 5 bases and J lost 3, with 14 bases in between. CDR1 is SGHTA and CDR2 is FQGNSA in the germline V gene. CDR3 loop: CASSPEPGYNQPQHF. DNA for the CDR3: TGTGCCAGCAGCCCAGAACCGGGCTACAATCAGCCCCAGCATTTT.

V usage is TRBV4-3 and J usage is TRBJ1-4; 7 nucleotides agree with TRBD1. V lost 3 bases and J lost 7; bases outside the gene matches: 5. The CDR3 covers 14 residues. Germline assignment: CDR1 LGHNA and CDR2 YSLEER. The CDR3 loop is CASSQGGQSEKLFF. The CDR3 region has the DNA TGCGCCAGCAGCCAGGGGGGACAGTCTGAAAAACTGTTTTTT.

V usage is TRBV4-1 and J usage is TRBJ1-1; D not resolved. Germline CDR1 and CDR2: MGHRA and YSYEKL. V was clipped by 0 bases and J by 4 bases, with 9 bases between them. The CDR3 has 14 amino acids. CDR3 protein: CASSQDGGSTEAFF. The DNA for the CDR3 is TGCGCCAGCAGCCAAGATGGAGGGAGCACTGAAGCTTTCTTT.

This clonotype was detected a few times. The J gene is TRBJ1-1, the V gene TRBV5-1; D uncertain. Trimming took 3 bases from V and 5 from J, leaving 17 bases between them. The CDR3 consists of 15 residues. CDR1 SGHRS and CDR2 YFSETQ come from the germline V gene. The CDR3 coding sequence is TGCGCCAGCAGCTCCTACGCATGGGATAGGACTGAAGCTTTCTTT. Its translation: CASSSYAWDRTEAFF.

This chain connects TRBV6-5 to TRBJ1-2, with D uncertain. V lost 2 bases and J 7 bases, leaving 14 bases between the germline ends. In germline, CDR1 is MNHEY, CDR2 SVGAGI. CDR3 length: 14 amino acids. The CDR3 is CASSYAGWGRGYTF. The CDR3 nucleotides read TGTGCCAGCAGTTACGCGGGCTGGGGTCGTGGCTACACCTTC.

The chain combines TRBV30 with TRBJ2-3; D uncertain. Germline V lookup: CDR1 GTSNPN, CDR2 SVGIG (reference sequence). Trimming stripped 3 bases from V and 6 bases from J, with 16 bases between. The CDR3 has 14 residues. CDR3 sequence (DNA): TGTGCCTGGAGCCTCGGGCCCTCCGGGGATACGCAGTATTTT. It specifies CAWSLGPSGDTQYF.

In this sample, this clonotype turned up many times. The chain employs TRBV28 and TRBJ1-6; D remains unclear. Deletions cut 1 base from V and 0 bases from J, with 13 bases between. Per germline, CDR1 MDHEN and CDR2 SYDVKM. The CDR3 spans 18 residues. The CDR3 region has the DNA TGTGCCAGCAGTTTATCCCGGTTTCTGAGCTCCTATAATTCACCCCTCCACTTT. The encoded protein is CASSLSRFLSSYNSPLHF.

J is TRBJ2-3 and V is TRBV5-6; TRBD2 matches at 7 bases. The germline CDR1 and CDR2 sequences are SGHDT and YYEEEE. This CDR3 has 13 amino acids. V shed 2 bases and J 8 bases; nucleotides not matched to a gene: 5. CDR3 DNA sequence: TGTGCCAGCAGCTTTTGGGGGGGTCGTACGCAGTATTTT. It is translated as CASSFWGGRTQYF. Complete variable domain (other parts from reference TRBV5-6 and TRBJ2-3): DAGVTQSPTHLIKTRGQQVTLRCSPKSGHDTVSWYQQALGQGPQFIFQYYEEEERQRGNFPDRFSGHQFPNYSSELNVNALLLGDSALYLCASSFWGGRTQYFGPGTRLTVL.

This clonotype was counted between two and nine times. V gene TRBV28 combines with J gene TRBJ2-3, with D hard to call. This CDR3 has 13 residues. Germline V gives CDR1 MDHEN, CDR2 SYDVKM. Trimming removed 2 bases from V and 6 bases from J, with 9 bases in between. The CDR3: CASSLAPPDTQYF. The CDR3 nucleotides are TGTGCCAGCAGTTTAGCCCCACCCGATACGCAGTATTTT.

This clonotype was detected only a few times. The chain links TRBV7-9 to TRBJ2-2; D is perhaps TRBD2 (5 bases). Trimming pared 8 bases from V and 6 bases from J, leaving 13 bases between. This CDR3 comprises 13 residues. CDR1 SEHNR and CDR2 FQNEAQ come from the germline V gene (reference sequence). CDR3 DNA: TGTGCCAGCGATCCATCCGGGGCCGGGGAGCTGTTTTTT. Residues: CASDPSGAGELFF.

This clonotype came up a few times. The chain couples TRBV2 to TRBJ1-6; 9 positions match TRBD1. CDR3 length: 15 residues. CDR1 and CDR2 (germline): SNHLY, FYNNEI. V trimming: 6 bases; J trimming: 7 bases; junction bases outside the gene matches: 7. In nucleotides, the CDR3 is TGTGCCAGCAGCCTACAGGGGGCGGAAAATTCACCCCTCCACTTT. Amino acid sequence: CASSLQGAENSPLHF.

The gene calls are TRBV20-1 and TRBJ2-7, with D perhaps matching TRBD1 (5 bases). The V and J ends lost 3 bases and 0 bases respectively, with 15 bases between them. CDR1 and CDR2 (germline): DFQATT, SNEGSKA (reference sequence). CDR3 length: 15 residues. CDR3 residues: CSARVLRGNSYEQYV. CDR3 nucleotide sequence: TGCAGTGCTAGGGTACTAAGGGGCAACTCCTACGAGCAGTACGTC.

The chain combines TRBV20-1 with TRBJ2-1, with TRBD2 as a possible D gene (5 bases). This CDR3 has 16 amino acids. Germline V CDR1 and CDR2: DFQATT, SNEGSKA (reference sequence). V lost 0 bases to trimming and J lost 0 bases, with 12 bases between them. CDR3 region: CSAREASSSSYNEQFF. For the CDR3, the DNA is TGCAGTGCTAGAGAGGCTAGCTCTTCCTCCTACAATGAGCAGTTCTTC.

The CDR3 spells CSASTSGSDTQYF. DNA for the CDR3: TGCAGTGCTTCCACTAGCGGTTCAGATACGCAGTATTTT. The J gene is TRBJ2-3, the V gene TRBV20-1; TRBD2 aligns across 8 bases. This CDR3 is 13 amino acids long. Germline V gene sequence: CDR1 DFQATT, CDR2 SNEGSKA (reference sequence). J lost 4 bases, V lost 5 bases, and 5 bases had no gene match.

This clonotype was seen only a few times. In DNA form, the CDR3 reads TGCGCCAGCAGCTTGGTAGCGGGGGCGGAGACCCAGTACTTC. Protein: CASSLVAGAETQYF. V is TRBV5-1 and J is TRBJ2-5, with 9 bases lining up with TRBD2. This CDR3 region has 14 residues. V lost 0 bases, J lost 5 bases, and 2 bases stayed unmatched. Germline assignment: CDR1 SGHRS and CDR2 YFSETQ.

This rearrangement joins TRBV20-1 to TRBJ2-1, with D perhaps given as TRBD1 or TRBD2 (5 bases each). Trimming cost V 0 bases and J 5 bases, with 17 bases left between them. Looked up from germline, CDR1 is DFQATT and CDR2 is SNEGSKA (reference sequence). CDR3 length: 16 residues. The CDR3, as DNA: TGCAGTGCTAGAGACCCGAGGGGTCGGGCGAACAATGAGCAGTTCTTC. It is translated as CSARDPRGRANNEQFF.

V usage is TRBV3-1 and J usage is TRBJ1-5, with 7 bases that match TRBD1. V was clipped by 4 bases and J by 6 bases; unmatched bases: 0. CDR1 is LGHDT and CDR2 is YNNKEL in the germline V gene (reference sequence). The CDR3 runs to 12 residues. The CDR3 nucleotides read TGTGCCAGCAGCCGACAGGGTCAGCCCCAGCATTTT. Its protein product is CASSRQGQPQHF.

This chain connects TRBV28 to TRBJ1-6; no clear D. The V and J ends lost 7 bases and 10 bases respectively, with 14 bases between them. Germline CDR1 MDHEN, CDR2 SYDVKM. The CDR3 covers 13 residues. CDR3 in amino acids: CASTRVEYSPLHF. CDR3 DNA: TGTGCCAGCACCCGGGTGGAGTACTCACCCCTCCACTTT.

This clonotype was seen a few times. A read error may account for a junction end that differs from germline. This chain uses TRBV12-3 or TRBV12-4 with TRBJ2-3; 11 bases are shared with TRBD2. CDR3 length: 15 amino acids. In DNA, the CDR3 is TGTGCCAGCAGTGTAGCGGGGGGGCGGGCAGATACGCAGTATTTT. Translated: CASSVAGGRADTQYF.

The chain carries TRBV6-5 and TRBJ2-1, with D tentatively TRBD1 or TRBD2 (5 bases each). The CDR3 runs 15 residues. V was pared by 0 bases and J by 0 bases, with 6 bases between. The germline CDR1 and CDR2 sequences are MNHEY and SVGAGI. The CDR3 sequence: CASSYSGDSYNEQFF. CDR3 sequence (DNA): TGTGCCAGCAGTTACTCGGGGGACTCCTACAATGAGCAGTTCTTC.

This rearrangement joins TRBV12-3 or TRBV12-4 to TRBJ1-2; D might be TRBD1 (5 bases). CDR3 length: 12 residues. V was clipped by 6 bases and J by 4 bases, with 9 bases between them. The CDR3 reads CASSGTGYGYTF. CDR3 sequence (DNA): TGTGCCAGCAGCGGGACTGGCTATGGCTACACCTTC.

The gene calls are TRBV5-1 and TRBJ2-3, with a possible D match to TRBD1 (5 bases). CDR1 and CDR2 from the germline V gene are SGHRS and YFSETQ. The CDR3 covers 13 residues. V lost 5 bases, J lost 4 bases, and 11 bases lay in between. CDR3 nucleotide sequence: TGCGCCAGCAGTAATCAGGGCGCAGATACGCAGTATTTT. It yields the protein CASSNQGADTQYF.